These T cell receptor beta chains were read from a single sample in a study of blood T cell repertoires in COVID-19. Clones were sequenced by immunoSEQ multiplex PCR, and TCRdb holds only the in-frame ones, with some missing. The sample lists 400,000 to 450,000 clones, approximately 88% occurring once. The specimen was peripheral blood. The receptor set was obtained from a woman in her fifties or sixties with COVID-19, enrolled during active disease. Each CDR3 is given with its conserved first and last residue. Fields, in order: CDR3 protein, CDR3 DNA, V gene, D gene, J gene, clone size. D genes are given only for firm matches. Clone size, where shown, is once, few, many, or a class for clones that have expanded.

cdr3_aa: CASSHLGSQPQHF
cdr3_nt: TGTGCCAGCAGCCATTTGGGGAGTCAGCCCCAGCATTTT
v_call: TRBV3-1/TRBV3-2
d_call: NA
j_call: TRBJ1-5
clone_size: NA

cdr3_aa: CASAGRDREETQYF
cdr3_nt: TGCGCCAGCGCGGGGCGCGACAGGGAAGAGACCCAGTACTTC
v_call: TRBV23-1
d_call: NA
j_call: TRBJ2-5
clone_size: NA

cdr3_aa: CASSQDWEGGYGYTF
cdr3_nt: TGTGCCAGCAGCCAAGATTGGGAGGGCGGCTATGGCTACACCTTC
v_call: TRBV3-1/TRBV3-2
d_call: NA
j_call: TRBJ1-2
clone_size: NA

cdr3_aa: CSVGVPGYGERYF
cdr3_nt: TGCAGCGTTGGTGTACCGGGGTACGGGGAGCGGTACTTC
v_call: TRBV29-1
d_call: NA
j_call: TRBJ2-7
clone_size: once

cdr3_aa: CASSLSNRGVNTEAFF
cdr3_nt: TGTGCCAGCAGCCTCAGCAACAGGGGGGTGAACACTGAAGCTTTCTTT
v_call: TRBV7-7
d_call: TRBD1
j_call: TRBJ1-1
clone_size: NA

cdr3_aa: CASSLGGQASNEQFF
cdr3_nt: TGTGCCAGCAGCTTAGGTGGACAGGCGTCCAATGAGCAGTTCTTC
v_call: TRBV11-2
d_call: TRBD1
j_call: TRBJ2-1
clone_size: NA

cdr3_aa: CATTGDWGKNIQYF
cdr3_nt: TGTGCCACCACAGGGGATTGGGGCAAAAACATTCAGTACTTC
v_call: TRBV19
d_call: TRBD1
j_call: TRBJ2-4
clone_size: NA

cdr3_aa: CASSPDSNEKLFF
cdr3_nt: TGTGCCAGCAGCCCCGACAGTAATGAAAAACTGTTTTTT
v_call: TRBV11-1
d_call: NA
j_call: TRBJ1-4
clone_size: few

cdr3_aa: CASGLFRGRSTDTQYF
cdr3_nt: TGTGCTAGTGGTTTGTTCAGGGGCCGGAGCACAGATACGCAGTATTTT
v_call: TRBV12-5
d_call: NA
j_call: TRBJ2-3
clone_size: once

cdr3_aa: CASRGFYEQYF
cdr3_nt: TGTGCCAGCAGGGGCTTCTACGAGCAGTACTTC
v_call: TRBV6-5
d_call: NA
j_call: TRBJ2-7
clone_size: NA

cdr3_aa: CATERQRRVGGYTF
cdr3_nt: TGTGCCACCGAGCGACAGAGGAGGGTTGGTGGCTACACCTTC
v_call: TRBV13
d_call: NA
j_call: TRBJ1-2
clone_size: NA

cdr3_aa: CASSLRRQGLGSPLHF
cdr3_nt: TGTGCCAGCAGTCTCCGCCGACAGGGTCTAGGTTCACCCCTCCACTTT
v_call: TRBV27
d_call: TRBD1
j_call: TRBJ1-6
clone_size: NA

cdr3_aa: CAGKLQGEETQYF
cdr3_nt: TGTGCCGGGAAACTACAGGGGGAAGAGACCCAGTACTTC
v_call: TRBV2
d_call: TRBD1
j_call: TRBJ2-5
clone_size: NA

cdr3_aa: CSASYQGYVNTEAFF
cdr3_nt: TGCAGTGCTAGTTATCAGGGGTACGTGAACACTGAAGCTTTCTTT
v_call: TRBV20-1
d_call: NA
j_call: TRBJ1-1
clone_size: NA

cdr3_aa: CASTNNRQRNQPQHF
cdr3_nt: TGTGCCAGCACGAATAATAGACAGAGAAATCAGCCCCAGCATTTT
v_call: TRBV2
d_call: NA
j_call: TRBJ1-5
clone_size: NA

cdr3_aa: CSITDPDSGEKLFF
cdr3_nt: TGCAGCATAACAGATCCGGACTCGGGTGAAAAACTGTTTTTT
v_call: TRBV29-1
d_call: NA
j_call: TRBJ1-4
clone_size: NA

cdr3_aa: CASSYVDTNTEAFF
cdr3_nt: TGTGCCAGCAGTTACGTCGACACGAACACTGAAGCTTTCTTT
v_call: TRBV6-5
d_call: NA
j_call: TRBJ1-1
clone_size: NA

cdr3_aa: CASSLELRLALDTQYF
cdr3_nt: TGTGCCAGCAGCTTAGAGTTGAGACTAGCTTTAGATACGCAGTATTTT
v_call: TRBV7-8
d_call: TRBD2
j_call: TRBJ2-3
clone_size: NA

cdr3_aa: CASSSGTGGPWYTGELFF
cdr3_nt: TGCGCCAGCAGCTCAGGGACGGGGGGGCCGTGGTACACCGGGGAGCTGTTTTTT
v_call: TRBV5-1
d_call: TRBD2
j_call: TRBJ2-2
clone_size: NA

cdr3_aa: CAWSRQGISGNTIYF
cdr3_nt: TGTGCCTGGAGCCGGCAGGGGATCTCTGGAAACACCATATATTTT
v_call: TRBV30
d_call: NA
j_call: TRBJ1-3
clone_size: once

cdr3_aa: CASSVAPTGELFF
cdr3_nt: TGTGCCAGCAGCGTAGCCCCAACCGGGGAGCTGTTTTTT
v_call: TRBV9
d_call: NA
j_call: TRBJ2-2
clone_size: NA

cdr3_aa: CASSLRGRADTQYF
cdr3_nt: TGCGCCAGCAGCTTAAGAGGGCGGGCAGATACGCAGTATTTT
v_call: TRBV5-1
d_call: NA
j_call: TRBJ2-3
clone_size: NA

cdr3_aa: CASRDRDRGFDEQFF
cdr3_nt: TGTGCCAGCAGGGACCGGGACAGGGGTTTCGATGAGCAGTTCTTC
v_call: TRBV6-6
d_call: TRBD1
j_call: TRBJ2-1
clone_size: NA

cdr3_aa: CASSSIDRGAYEQYF
cdr3_nt: TGTGCCAGCAGCTCTATCGACAGAGGCGCCTACGAGCAGTACTTC
v_call: TRBV13
d_call: NA
j_call: TRBJ2-7
clone_size: once

cdr3_aa: CASSPGRGSIQYF
cdr3_nt: TGTGCCAGCAGCCCGGGGAGGGGGAGCATTCAGTACTTC
v_call: TRBV3-1/TRBV3-2
d_call: NA
j_call: TRBJ2-4
clone_size: NA

cdr3_aa: CASSEVGEANYGYTF
cdr3_nt: TGTGCCAGCAGTGAAGTGGGGGAGGCCAACTATGGCTACACCTTC
v_call: TRBV6-1
d_call: NA
j_call: TRBJ1-2
clone_size: NA

cdr3_aa: CASSQDPSGGSNTGELFF
cdr3_nt: TGTGCCAGCAGCCAAGATCCTAGCGGGGGGTCGAACACCGGGGAGCTGTTTTTT
v_call: TRBV3-1/TRBV3-2
d_call: TRBD2
j_call: TRBJ2-2
clone_size: NA

cdr3_aa: CASSLPSSGVASGYTF
cdr3_nt: TGTGCCAGCAGCCTACCCTCATCAGGGGTAGCCAGCGGCTACACCTTC
v_call: TRBV5-6
d_call: NA
j_call: TRBJ1-2
clone_size: NA

cdr3_aa: CASSPLAEAYEQYF
cdr3_nt: TGTGCCAGCAGCCCCCTAGCGGAGGCCTACGAGCAGTACTTC
v_call: TRBV14
d_call: TRBD2
j_call: TRBJ2-7
clone_size: NA

cdr3_aa: CASSLGQTGADTEAFF
cdr3_nt: TGTGCCAGCAGCTTAGGCCAGACAGGGGCTGACACTGAAGCTTTCTTT
v_call: TRBV7-8
d_call: TRBD1
j_call: TRBJ1-1
clone_size: NA

cdr3_aa: CASSLRGRVGYNEQFF
cdr3_nt: TGTGCCAGCAGTCTAAGGGGGCGGGTCGGATACAATGAGCAGTTCTTC
v_call: TRBV27
d_call: TRBD1
j_call: TRBJ2-1
clone_size: NA